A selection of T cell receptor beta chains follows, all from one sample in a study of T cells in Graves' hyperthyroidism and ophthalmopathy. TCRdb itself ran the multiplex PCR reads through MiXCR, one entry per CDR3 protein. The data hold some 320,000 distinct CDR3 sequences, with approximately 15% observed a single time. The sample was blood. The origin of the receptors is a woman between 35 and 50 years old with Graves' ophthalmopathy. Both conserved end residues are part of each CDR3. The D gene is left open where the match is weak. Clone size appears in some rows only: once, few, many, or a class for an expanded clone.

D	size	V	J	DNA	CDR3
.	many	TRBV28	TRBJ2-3	TGTGCCAGCAGTTTCTTAGCGGAGGGGACAGATACGCAGTATTTT	CASSFLAEGTDTQYF
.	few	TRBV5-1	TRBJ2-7	TGCGCCAGCAGTAGAACCCCAGGGTTACTGACCTACGAGCAGTACTTC	CASSRTPGLLTYEQYF
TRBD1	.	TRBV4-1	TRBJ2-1	TGCGCCAGCAGCCCATACCCTACAGGGGGCAATGAGCAGTTCTTC	CASSPYPTGGNEQFF
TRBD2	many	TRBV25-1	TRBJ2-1	TGTGCCAGCAGTGAGACTAGCGGGAGGATCGATGAGCAGTTCTTC	CASSETSGRIDEQFF
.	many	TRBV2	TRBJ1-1	TGTGCCAGCAGTGGCGAGGTGATATGGGGGGAGAACACTGAAGCTTTCTTT	CASSGEVIWGENTEAFF
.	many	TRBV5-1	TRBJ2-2	TGCGCCAGCAGCTTCCCCCGAGTGGGGTTGAGCGGGGAGCTGTTTTTT	CASSFPRVGLSGELFF
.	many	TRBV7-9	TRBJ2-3	TGTGCCAGCAGCTTAATCCCGATGGGGGGTTTCACAGATACGCAGTATTTT	CASSLIPMGGFTDTQYF
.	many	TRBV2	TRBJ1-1	TGTGCCAGCAACCCGGAGGAGATTCAAGCTTTCTTT	CASNPEEIQAFF
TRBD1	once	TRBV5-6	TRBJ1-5	TGTGCCAGCAGCTTGTGGGACAGGGAAAATCAGCCCCAGCATTTT	CASSLWDRENQPQHF
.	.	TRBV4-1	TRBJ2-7	TGCGCCAGCAGCCGTGAGGTCCGCGAGCAGTACTTC	CASSREVREQYF
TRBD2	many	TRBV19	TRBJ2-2	TGTGCCAGTAGTATACTAGCGGGAGGTACGAACACCGGGGAGCTGTTTTTT	CASSILAGGTNTGELFF
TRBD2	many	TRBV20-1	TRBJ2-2	TGCAGTGCTGGGAGACTAGCGGGTTTCGGGGAGCTGTTTTTT	CSAGRLAGFGELFF
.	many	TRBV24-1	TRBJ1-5	TGTGCCACCAGTGATTCTTACCGGGATAGCAATCAGCCCCAGCATTTT	CATSDSYRDSNQPQHF
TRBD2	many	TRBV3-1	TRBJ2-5	TGTGCCAGCAGCCAAGAAGGGACTAGCGGCCTTCAAGAGACCCAGTACTTC	CASSQEGTSGLQETQYF
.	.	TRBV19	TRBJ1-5	TGTGCCAGTAGTATAGACAGGGGAGGTTGGGAGCCCCAGCATTTT	CASSIDRGGWEPQHF
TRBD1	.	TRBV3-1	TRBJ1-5	TGTGCCAGCAGCCAAGCAGGGGGTCGGAGGCCCCAGCATTTT	CASSQAGGRRPQHF
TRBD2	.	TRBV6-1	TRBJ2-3	TGTGCCAGCAGTGAATGGCGGGGGTTCACAGATACGCAGTATTTT	CASSEWRGFTDTQYF
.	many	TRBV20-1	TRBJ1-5	TGCAGTGCCACAGGGCCCAGAAGCAATCAGCCCCAGCATTTT	CSATGPRSNQPQHF
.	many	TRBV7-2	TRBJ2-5	TGTGCCAGCAGCCCCAAGTACCAAGAGACCCAGTACTTC	CASSPKYQETQYF
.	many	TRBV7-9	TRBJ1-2	TGTGCCAGCAGCTTTCTTGGCTCTGGCTACACCTTC	CASSFLGSGYTF